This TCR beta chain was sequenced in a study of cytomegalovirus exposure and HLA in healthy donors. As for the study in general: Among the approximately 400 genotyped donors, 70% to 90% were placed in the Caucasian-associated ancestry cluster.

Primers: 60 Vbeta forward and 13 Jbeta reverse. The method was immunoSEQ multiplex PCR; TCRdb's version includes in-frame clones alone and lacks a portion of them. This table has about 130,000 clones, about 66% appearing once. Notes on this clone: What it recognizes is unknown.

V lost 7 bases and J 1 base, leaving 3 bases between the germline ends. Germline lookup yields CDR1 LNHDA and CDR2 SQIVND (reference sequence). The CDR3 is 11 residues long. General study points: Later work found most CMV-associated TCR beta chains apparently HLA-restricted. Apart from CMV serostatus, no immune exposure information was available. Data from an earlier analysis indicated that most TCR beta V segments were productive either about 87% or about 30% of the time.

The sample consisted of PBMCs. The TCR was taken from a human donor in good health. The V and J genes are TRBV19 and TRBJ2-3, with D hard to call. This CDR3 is CASIGTDTQYF. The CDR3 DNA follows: TGTGCCAGTATAGGCACAGATACGCAGTATTTT.